The rows below give T cell receptor beta chains drawn from one sample of a study of identical twins. TCRdb independently ran MiXCR on the 5' RACE reads; one entry per CDR3 protein. The table records some 760,000 distinct CDR3 sequences, around a sixth of them present only once. The same data also contributed to another study, on T cells expressing NK-cell markers.

Sequencing was done on a sample of PBMCs. The receptors shown here come from a woman between 18 and 30 years old in good health. CDR3s include the opening cysteine and the closing phenylalanine or tryptophan. The D gene is left open where the match is weak.

d_gene,j_gene,v_gene,CDR3aa
-,TRBJ2-7,TRBV5-1,CASSLVQGHEQYF
-,TRBJ2-1,TRBV9,CASSHPGGPREQFF
TRBD1,TRBJ1-2,TRBV7-9,CASSFDRGASYGYTF
TRBD2,TRBJ2-1,TRBV30,CAWRAGLVPEQFF
-,TRBJ2-7,TRBV15,CATSREPGFGYEQYF
TRBD1,TRBJ2-1,TRBV3-1,CASSQDRGSRKQFF
TRBD1,TRBJ1-5,TRBV7-2,CASSWTGVGNQPQHF
-,TRBJ2-6,TRBV5-1,CASGNASGANVLTF
-,TRBJ2-7,TRBV29-1,CSVGETYEQYF
-,TRBJ2-2,TRBV6-1,CASSPERTGELFF